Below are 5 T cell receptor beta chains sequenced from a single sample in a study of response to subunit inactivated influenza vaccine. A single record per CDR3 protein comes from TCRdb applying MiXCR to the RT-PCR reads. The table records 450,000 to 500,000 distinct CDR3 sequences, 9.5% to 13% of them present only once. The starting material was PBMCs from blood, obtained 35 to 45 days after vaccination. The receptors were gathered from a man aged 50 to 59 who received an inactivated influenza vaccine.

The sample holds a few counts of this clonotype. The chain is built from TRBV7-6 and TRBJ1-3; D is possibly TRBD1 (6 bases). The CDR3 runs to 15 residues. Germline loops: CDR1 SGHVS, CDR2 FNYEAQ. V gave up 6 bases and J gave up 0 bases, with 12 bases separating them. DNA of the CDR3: TGTGCCAGCAGGGACAGACCCACCTCTGGAAACACCATATATTTT. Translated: CASRDRPTSGNTIYF.

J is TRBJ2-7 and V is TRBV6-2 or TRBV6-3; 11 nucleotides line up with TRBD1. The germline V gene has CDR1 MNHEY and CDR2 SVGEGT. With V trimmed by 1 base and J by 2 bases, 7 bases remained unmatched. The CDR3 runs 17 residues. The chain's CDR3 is CASSYYTGQGATYEQYF. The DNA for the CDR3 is TGTGCCAGCAGTTACTATACCGGACAGGGGGCCACCTACGAGCAGTACTTC.

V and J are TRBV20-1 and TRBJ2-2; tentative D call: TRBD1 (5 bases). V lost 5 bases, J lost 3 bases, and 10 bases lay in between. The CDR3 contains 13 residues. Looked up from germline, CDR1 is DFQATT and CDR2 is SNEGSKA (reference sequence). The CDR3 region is CSAGPRDTGELFF. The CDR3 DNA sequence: TGCAGTGCTGGACCCAGGGACACCGGGGAGCTGTTTTTT.

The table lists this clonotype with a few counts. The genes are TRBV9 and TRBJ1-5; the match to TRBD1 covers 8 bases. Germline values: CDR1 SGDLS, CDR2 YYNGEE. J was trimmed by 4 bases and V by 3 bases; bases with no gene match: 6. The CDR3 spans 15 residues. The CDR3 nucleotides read TGTGCCAGCAGCGCCGGGGGACAGGTAAATCAGCCCCAGCATTTT. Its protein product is CASSAGGQVNQPQHF.

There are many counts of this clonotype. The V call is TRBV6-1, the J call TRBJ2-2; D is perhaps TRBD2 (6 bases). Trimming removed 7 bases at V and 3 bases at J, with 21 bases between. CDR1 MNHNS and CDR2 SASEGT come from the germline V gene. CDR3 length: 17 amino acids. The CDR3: CASIAYGGTTHTGELFF. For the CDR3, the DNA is TGTGCCAGCATTGCTTACGGCGGGACCACTCACACCGGGGAGCTGTTTTTT.